This T cell receptor (beta chain) comes out of a study of cytomegalovirus exposure and HLA in healthy donors (dated 2017 in TCRdb). Study-level background: In an earlier analysis of 587 of the donors, 276 Gb of sequence data and some 100 million unique TCR beta sequences from about 179 million T cells were reported. Of the 350 to 400 genotyped donors, approximately 80% fell in the genetic ancestry cluster associated with self-reported Caucasian donors. Donor age, sex, ethnicity and CMV serostatus were compiled together with the repertoire data. Besides the first cohort of hundreds of subjects, a separate validation cohort made up of roughly 130 different subjects was used. A later genetic analysis took genome-wide SNP genotypes for about 65% of the 666 donors and used that subset as a discovery cohort. A handful of DR-DQ haplotypes were handled as single units for association and clustering because linkage in the cohort was strong. Typing coverage differed by locus: A, B, C, DRB1 and DQB1 were typed in about 629-630 donors, DQA1 in 500 to 550, DPA1 in around 580, and DPB1 in 450 to 480. In a later analysis, previously published TCR beta repertoires from fewer than 750 donors were re-analyzed and high-resolution HLA genotyping was added so that TCR occurrence patterns could be studied. In the later analysis, no new phenotypic data were used to find candidate immune exposures; instead, reliance was placed on TCR beta sequences and their occurrence across donors. The aim of the study was to test whether cataloging public T cell receptors could identify signatures of past pathogen exposure. The study combined high-throughput TCR immunosequencing, statistical association of individual TCRs with disease status, and machine learning to predict cytomegalovirus infection status. Both class I and class II loci were covered by HLA typing, at four-digit resolution. An earlier analysis of several hundred of the donors used high-throughput TCR beta sequencing to judge whether each TCR beta V gene segment behaved as functional or pseudogenic. All discovery cohort repertoires had been generated on a single sequencing platform. On average, around 200,000 unique TCR beta nucleotide sequences were sequenced per donor among some 430 genotyped donors of the cohort, with roughly 18% of those sequences being non-productive. The study used immunosequencing to profile the T cell repertoires of under 700 subjects and linked those repertoires to cytomegalovirus serostatus. Around 300 gigabases of sequencing data and tens of millions of unique TCR sequences were included in an early release covering roughly 600 HLA-typed donors. Overall results and qualifications from the work: A further reported finding was that TCR beta sequences accurately predicted the HLA-A and HLA-B alleles for most subjects in the first cohort. Broadly in line with IMGT annotations, most TCR beta V segments showed up in productive rearrangements about 90% or about 30% of the time in an earlier analysis of some 590 of the donors. A total of 150 to 200 TCR beta chains were listed by the study as associated with cytomegalovirus. An association between a missense DCLRE1C variant and V-gene and J-gene trimming of TCR beta chains was found in a later genetic analysis and replicated in an independent cohort. Specific HLA alleles were associated with roughly 16,000 TCR beta sequences at a false discovery rate of 0.05 in a later analysis. Because HLA typing was unavailable for some donors at each locus, only the typed subset was used in association tests. Compared with the approximately 710-donor mean, donors in an Asian-associated ancestry cluster had fewer N-insertions in productive TCRs, according to a later genetic analysis. The 87-base-pair reads could not distinguish some IMGT-functional V segments, including TRBV6-2 and TRBV6-3, so those segments were excluded. Sequencing depth was assumed to be roughly uniform across donors in the presence/absence analyses, though that assumption may not hold. According to a later analysis, parvovirus B19, influenza, CMV and Epstein-Barr virus appeared linked to several top co-occurrence clusters. A later analysis found that TCR association rates varied across HLA loci, with DRB1 alleles showing the most associated TCRs and HLA-C alleles the fewest. A cluster of highly shared sequence variants was judged likely to represent a technical artifact of the sequencing pipeline. While some public TCRs were present in many individuals, most TCR sequences turned up only very rarely across donors. In a later analysis, most CMV-associated TCR beta chains were found to appear HLA-restricted, with HLA associations seemingly driven largely by CMV exposure. Only TCR beta chains were sequenced in this cohort, and the absence of alpha or paired-chain data limited detectable features. Because counts were too low, 15 or so rarely observed V segments, including chromosome 9 orphons, were excluded from the earlier analysis of a few hundred of the donors. The only immune exposure information available for the cohort was CMV serostatus. The authors suggested that the approach could potentially be extended to other disease states and immunological phenotypes. Three of the identified cytomegalovirus-associated TCR beta chains were confirmed in vitro to be specific for cytomegalovirus antigens. Correlated functional status among segregating V segments might reflect linkage disequilibrium, but an unknown experimental factor could not be ruled out. The classifier was reported to diagnose cytomegalovirus status with high specificity and sensitivity in both the original cohort and the validation cohort. Assigning TCR associations to individual alleles was difficult when HLA alleles, especially DR and DQ, strongly co-occurred. In a later analysis, HLA-associated TCR beta chains showed more clonal expansion and lower generation probabilities than non-associated chains that were equally common.

In regard to this clone: Its antigen has not been determined. The record has no base qualities; no much larger clone is one base away.

The cohort was made up of around 720 healthy bone marrow donors. Cohort members were all nominally healthy when sampled, although unrecorded immune exposures were likely present. The donor tested CMV seropositive, placing the donor among the 250 to 350 seropositive members of the cohort. Each donor provided a peripheral blood sample, and peripheral blood mononuclear cells were used for TCR beta sequencing. The Qiagen DNeasy Blood Extraction Kit was used to extract genomic DNA from the blood cell samples. The library was built by means of the immunoSEQ multiplex PCR assay. For the multiplex PCR, a mixture combining 60 forward primers for TCR Vbeta segments and 13 reverse primers for TCR Jbeta segments was used. The CDR3 region of rearranged TCR beta genes was amplified from genomic DNA with a multiplex PCR assay. The amplified TCR beta libraries were sequenced on the Illumina HiSeq System as 87-base-pair reads. In the authors' own workflow: Across the 600 to 700 repertoires, a later analysis counted roughly 77 million unique TCR beta chains, some 11 million of which were shared by at least two donors. Raw reads were error-corrected and collapsed into unique sequences by a nearest-neighbor algorithm in which closely related sequences were merged to remove PCR and sequencing errors. V, D and J gene segments were assigned by aligning CDR3 sequences to IMGT reference sequences. For a sequence to be retained, at least a six-nucleotide match to both a V gene segment and a J gene segment was required. A rearrangement was called productive if the CDR3 had no stop codons and remained in frame with V and J, and every other rearrangement was called non-productive. Following IMGT convention, CDR3 was defined as the stretch from the second conserved V-encoded cysteine to the conserved J-encoded phenylalanine. The earlier analysis of a few hundred of the donors excluded any sequence lacking an unambiguous match to a single V gene segment. An earlier analysis of fewer than 750 of the donors classified V segments as functional when productive rearrangements were above 56.7% and as segregating when the standard deviation between donors was above 5%. A statistical classification framework was built for diagnosing cytomegalovirus status from the catalog of TCR beta chain sequences. V and J gene assignment, in a later analysis, came from comparing TCR nucleotide sequences with IMGT/GENE-DB human TR gene sequences. A later analysis assigned CDR3 sequences and most-parsimonious VDJ recombination scenarios with the TCRdist pipeline. A later analysis defined each TCR beta chain by its CDR3 amino acid sequence plus V-gene family, and excluded reads lacking a unique V-gene family. To address suspected cross-contamination and a sequencing artifact, a later analysis removed approximately 590 highly shared, low-generation-probability nucleotide sequences. For each public chain, a later analysis derived a clonal expansion index from normalized ranks of inferred template counts within each repertoire. In a later analysis, generation probabilities were computed with a VDJ recombination model fitted to out-of-frame rearrangements, and the resulting probabilities were checked against IGoR. Hypergeometric tests were used in a later analysis to score TCR-TCR, TCR-HLA and TCR-CMV co-occurrence, with a repertoire-size bias correction applied to the TCR pairs. A later analysis estimated false discovery rates by permuting HLA or CMV assignments 20 times. A later analysis grouped co-occurring TCRs with DBSCAN, adding TCRdist sequence similarity when clustering within HLA-allele-positive subsets. Repertoires with fewer than 30,000 or more than 120,000 public chains were left out of co-occurrence clustering, as were about 5 repertoires with anomalous nucleotide sharing. The table was pulled from immuneACCESS by TCRdb, which kept in-frame rearrangements only. Such tables lose some clones; where checked, under half of the loss comes from unresolved V genes, and the rest has no known cause. The V and J calls and clone size were taken over from that table, and D and trimming were inferred from the DNA. Counted in this sample were under 200,000 clones; around three quarters of them appeared once. 1% of the sample is in the top ten clones.

Trimming at the junction amounts to 6 bases on V and 0 bases on J, and the germline ends lie 12 bases apart. From a lookup of the germline V gene, CDR1 and CDR2 are MDHEN and SYDVKM. The CDR3 measures 15 amino acids from cysteine to phenylalanine. This entry keeps only the CDR3 DNA: 45 bases, framed from base 1. Sequenced input: PBMCs. This receptor was identified in a woman aged 45-59 years in good health and CMV-seropositive. The chain is made from TRBV28 and TRBJ2-4; 5 matching bases give a weak D call of TRBD2. CDR3 loop: CASSLRELAKNIQYF. The nucleotide sequence is given as TGTGCCAGCAGCCTCCGGGAATTAGCCAAAAACATTCAGTACTTC.